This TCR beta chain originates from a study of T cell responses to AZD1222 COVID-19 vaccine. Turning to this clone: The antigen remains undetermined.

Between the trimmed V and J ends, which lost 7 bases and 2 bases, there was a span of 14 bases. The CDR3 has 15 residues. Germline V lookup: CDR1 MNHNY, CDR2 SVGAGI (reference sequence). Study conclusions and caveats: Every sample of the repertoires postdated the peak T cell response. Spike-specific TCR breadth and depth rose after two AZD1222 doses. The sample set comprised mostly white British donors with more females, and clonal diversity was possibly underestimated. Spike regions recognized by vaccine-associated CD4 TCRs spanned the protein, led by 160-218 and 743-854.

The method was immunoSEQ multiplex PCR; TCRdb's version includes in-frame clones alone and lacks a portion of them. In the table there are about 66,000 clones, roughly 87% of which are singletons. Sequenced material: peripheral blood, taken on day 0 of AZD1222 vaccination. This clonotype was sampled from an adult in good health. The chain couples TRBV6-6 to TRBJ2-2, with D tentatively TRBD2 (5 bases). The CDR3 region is CASTQRGRNTGELFF. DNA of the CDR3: TGTGCCAGCACCCAACGCGGGCGAAACACCGGGGAGCTGTTTTTT.